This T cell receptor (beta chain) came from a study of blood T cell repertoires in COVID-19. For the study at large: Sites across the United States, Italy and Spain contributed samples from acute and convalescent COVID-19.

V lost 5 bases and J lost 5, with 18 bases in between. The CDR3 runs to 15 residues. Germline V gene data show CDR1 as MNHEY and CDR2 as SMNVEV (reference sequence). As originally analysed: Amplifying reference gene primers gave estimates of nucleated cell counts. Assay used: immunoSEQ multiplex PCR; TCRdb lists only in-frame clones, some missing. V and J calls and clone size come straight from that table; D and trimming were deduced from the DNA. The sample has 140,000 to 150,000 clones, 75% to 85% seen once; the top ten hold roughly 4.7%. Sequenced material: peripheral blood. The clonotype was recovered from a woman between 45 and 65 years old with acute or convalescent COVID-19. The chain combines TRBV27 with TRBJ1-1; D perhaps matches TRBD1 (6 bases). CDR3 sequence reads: CASSPKGGAFTEAFF. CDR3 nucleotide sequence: TGTGCCAGCAGTCCGAAAGGGGGGGCTTTTACTGAAGCTTTCTTT.